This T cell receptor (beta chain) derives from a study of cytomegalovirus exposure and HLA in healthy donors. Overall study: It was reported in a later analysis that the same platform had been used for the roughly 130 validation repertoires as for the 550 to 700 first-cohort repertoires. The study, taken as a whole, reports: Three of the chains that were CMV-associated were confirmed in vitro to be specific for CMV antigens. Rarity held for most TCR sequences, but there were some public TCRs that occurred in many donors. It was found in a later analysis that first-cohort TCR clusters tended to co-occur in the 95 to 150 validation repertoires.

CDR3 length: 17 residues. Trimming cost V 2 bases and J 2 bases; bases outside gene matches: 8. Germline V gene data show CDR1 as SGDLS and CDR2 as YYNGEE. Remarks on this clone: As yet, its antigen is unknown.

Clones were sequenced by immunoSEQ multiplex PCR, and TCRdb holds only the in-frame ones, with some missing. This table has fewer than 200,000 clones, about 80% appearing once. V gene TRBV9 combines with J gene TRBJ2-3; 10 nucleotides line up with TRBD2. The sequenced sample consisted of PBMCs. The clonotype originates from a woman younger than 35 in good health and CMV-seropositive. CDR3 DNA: TGTGCCAGCAGCGTTTCGACTAGCGGGCAATCCACAGATACGCAGTATTTT. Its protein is CASSVSTSGQSTDTQYF.